What follows describes a single T cell receptor (beta chain). Its matching antigen is unknown. The data derive from a study of cytotoxic CD8 clonotypes in ibrutinib-treated CLL. Looking at the study overall: Included were 11 relapsed/refractory and about 15 treatment-naive patients, of whom roughly 17 were IGHV unmutated. Study outcomes and limitations: Starting clonality was above that of age-matched healthy donors and tracked circulating CD8+ T-cell counts. On treatment, the uncommon public clonotypes contracted or remained stable. Investigators sampled sustained-remission and progressing patients at differing times.

Method: immunoSEQ multiplex PCR; TCRdb's copy keeps in-frame clones and lacks some. The sample yields 100,000 to 150,000 clones, roughly 85% seen once. The source is a human donor with chronic lymphocytic leukemia. Sequences were derived from PBMCs, sampled after 24 months of ibrutinib treatment.

CDR3 amino acids: CATSRETTGNTEAFF. CDR3 coding DNA: TGTGCCACCAGCAGAGAAACGACAGGGAACACTGAAGCTTTCTTT. The V gene is TRBV15, the J gene TRBJ1-1, with D possibly matching TRBD1 (6 bases). This CDR3 has 15 amino acids. V lost 0 bases and J 1 base, leaving 9 bases between the germline ends. The germline V gene has CDR1 LNHNV and CDR2 YYDKDF (reference sequence).